The clone carrying this TCR beta chain was found once. The data were produced by immunoSEQ multiplex PCR, yet TCRdb's version contains in-frame clones alone and is incomplete. The data show about 35,000 clones, about 90% seen once. The sample belongs to a study of OX40 agonist ivuxolimab in advanced cancers. About the research overall: Patients in dose escalation had liver, melanoma, kidney or head and neck cancers. A mean age of about 56 years, range 23 to 79, was recorded, and approximately 80% were male. Two cutaneous melanoma patients and one hepatocellular carcinoma patient, three in all, had partial responses.

The V end lost 1 base, the J end lost 5 bases, and 5 bases lay between the germline ends. In germline, CDR1 is SGHAT, CDR2 FQNNGV. The CDR3 is 13 residues long. The chain links TRBV11-2 to TRBJ2-2; D remains ambiguous. The material sequenced was CD4+ or CD8+ T cells sorted from blood, taken in a trial of the OX40 agonist ivuxolimab. The sequence was obtained from an adult with an advanced solid tumor such as melanoma, head and neck, liver or kidney cancer. The DNA for the CDR3 is TGTGCCAGCAGCTTAGGGTTTACCGGGGAGCTGTTTTTT. It yields the protein CASSLGFTGELFF.